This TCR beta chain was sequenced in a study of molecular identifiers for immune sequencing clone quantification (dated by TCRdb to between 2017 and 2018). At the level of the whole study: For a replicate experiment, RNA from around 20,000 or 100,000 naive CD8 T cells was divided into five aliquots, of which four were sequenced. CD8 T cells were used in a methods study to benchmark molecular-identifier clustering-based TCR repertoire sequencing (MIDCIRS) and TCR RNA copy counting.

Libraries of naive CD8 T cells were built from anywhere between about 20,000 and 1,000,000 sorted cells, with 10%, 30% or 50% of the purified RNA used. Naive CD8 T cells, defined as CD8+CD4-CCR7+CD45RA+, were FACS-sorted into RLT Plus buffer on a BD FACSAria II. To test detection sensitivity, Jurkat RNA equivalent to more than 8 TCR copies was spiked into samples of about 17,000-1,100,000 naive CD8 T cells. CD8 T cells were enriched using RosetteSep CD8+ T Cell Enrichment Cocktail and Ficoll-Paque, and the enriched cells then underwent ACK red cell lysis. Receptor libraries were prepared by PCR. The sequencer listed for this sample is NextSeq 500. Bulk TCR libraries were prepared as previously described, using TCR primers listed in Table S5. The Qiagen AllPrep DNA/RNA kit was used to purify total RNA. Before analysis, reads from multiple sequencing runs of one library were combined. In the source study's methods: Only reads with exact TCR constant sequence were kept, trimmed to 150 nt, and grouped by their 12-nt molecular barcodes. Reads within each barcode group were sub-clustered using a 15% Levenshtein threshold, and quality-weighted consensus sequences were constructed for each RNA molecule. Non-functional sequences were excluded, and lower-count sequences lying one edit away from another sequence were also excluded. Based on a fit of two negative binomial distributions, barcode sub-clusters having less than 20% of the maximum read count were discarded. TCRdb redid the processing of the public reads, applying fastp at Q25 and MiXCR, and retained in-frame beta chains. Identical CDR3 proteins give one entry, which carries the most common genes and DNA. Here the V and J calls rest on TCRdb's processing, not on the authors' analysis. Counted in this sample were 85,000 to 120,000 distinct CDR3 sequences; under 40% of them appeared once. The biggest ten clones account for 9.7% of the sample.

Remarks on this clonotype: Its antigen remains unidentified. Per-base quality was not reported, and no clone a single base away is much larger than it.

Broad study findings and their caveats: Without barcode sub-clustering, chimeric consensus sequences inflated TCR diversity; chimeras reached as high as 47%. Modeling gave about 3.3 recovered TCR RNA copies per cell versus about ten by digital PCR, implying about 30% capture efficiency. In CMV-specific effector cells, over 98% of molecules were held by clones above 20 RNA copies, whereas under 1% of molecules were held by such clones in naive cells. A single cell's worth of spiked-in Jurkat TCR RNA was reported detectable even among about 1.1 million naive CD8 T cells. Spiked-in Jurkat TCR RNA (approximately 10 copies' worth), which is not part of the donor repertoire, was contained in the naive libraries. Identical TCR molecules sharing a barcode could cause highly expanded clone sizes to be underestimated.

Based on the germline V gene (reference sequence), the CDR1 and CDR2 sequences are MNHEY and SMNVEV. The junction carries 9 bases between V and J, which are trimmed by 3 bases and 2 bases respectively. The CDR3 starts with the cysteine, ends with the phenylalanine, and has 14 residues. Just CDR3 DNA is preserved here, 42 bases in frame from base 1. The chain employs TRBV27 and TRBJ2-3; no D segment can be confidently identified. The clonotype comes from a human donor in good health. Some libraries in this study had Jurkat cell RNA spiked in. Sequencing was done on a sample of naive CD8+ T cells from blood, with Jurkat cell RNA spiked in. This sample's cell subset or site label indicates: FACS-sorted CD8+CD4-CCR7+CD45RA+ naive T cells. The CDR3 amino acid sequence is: CASSLAEFTDTQYF. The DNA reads TGTGCCAGCAGTTTGGCGGAGTTCACAGATACGCAGTATTTT.